This T cell receptor (beta chain) was retrieved from a study of OX40 agonist ivuxolimab in advanced cancers. In the study overall: It was ivuxolimab, an agonistic anti-OX40 (CD134) antibody, that patients were treated with. Whole-study findings and limits: Also showing low normalized T-cell clonal expansion were some of the nonresponders.

Notes on this clone: The antigen remains unidentified.

The V gene's germline CDR1 is SEHNR and CDR2 FQNEAQ (reference sequence). The CDR3 contains 16 residues. Trimming at V came to 7 bases and at J to 4 bases, leaving 12 bases not matched to a gene. Sequencing used immunoSEQ multiplex PCR; TCRdb keeps in-frame clones, though not all of them. The sample carries 50,000 to 65,000 clones, approximately 89% recorded once. This specimen was CD4+ or CD8+ T cells sorted from blood, taken in a trial of the OX40 agonist ivuxolimab. The origin of this receptor is an adult with an advanced solid tumor such as melanoma, head and neck, liver or kidney cancer. This chain joins TRBV7-9 and TRBJ2-2; 7 bases fit TRBD1. CDR3 DNA sequence: TGTGCCAGCAAATATAACAGGGGAAAGAGCACCGGGGAGCTGTTTTTT. As protein: CASKYNRGKSTGELFF. Looking up the rest from reference TRBV7-9 and TRBJ2-2 gives the full variable domain: DTGVSQNPRHKITKRGQNVTFRCDPISEHNRLYWYRQTLGQGPEFLTYFQNEAQLEKSRLLSDRFSAERPKGSFSTLEIQRTEQGDSAMYLCASKYNRGKSTGELFFGEGSRLTVL.